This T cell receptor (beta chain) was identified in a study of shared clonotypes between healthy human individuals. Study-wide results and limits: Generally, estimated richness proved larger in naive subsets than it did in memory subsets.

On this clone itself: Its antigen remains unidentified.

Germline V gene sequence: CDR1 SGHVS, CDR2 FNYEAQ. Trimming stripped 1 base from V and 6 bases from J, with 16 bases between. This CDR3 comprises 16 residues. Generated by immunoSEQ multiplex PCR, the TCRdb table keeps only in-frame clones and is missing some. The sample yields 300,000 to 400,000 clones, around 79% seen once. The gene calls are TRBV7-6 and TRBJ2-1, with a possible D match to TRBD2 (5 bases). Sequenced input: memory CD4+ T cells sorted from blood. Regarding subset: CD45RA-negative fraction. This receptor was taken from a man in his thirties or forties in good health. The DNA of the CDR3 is TGTGCCAGCAGCTTAGGAAGGGCGGAGGCTCGCAATGAGCAGTTCTTC. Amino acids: CASSLGRAEARNEQFF.